This note documents a single T cell receptor (beta chain) sequence. With 3 bases clipped from V and 3 bases from J, the junction kept 9 bases outside the gene matches. This CDR3 has 16 residues. Germline loops: CDR1 SGHTA, CDR2 FQGNSA. Unique molecular identifiers were built into the TCRbeta library. TCRdb re-analysed the PCR reads in MiXCR, keeping a single row per CDR3 protein. Among approximately 80,000 distinct CDR3 sequences listed, around 14% were seen once. The entry originates in a study of T-cell reconstitution after alpha-beta-depleted transplantation in children. Sequenced material: PBMCs, mostly from graft donor cells, taken 180 days after TCRalphabeta/CD19-depleted stem cell transplant. The chain combines TRBV7-2 with TRBJ2-3; 7 bases line up with TRBD2. The receptor was derived from a male patient between 2 and 10 years old who had a stem cell transplant for acute lymphoblastic leukemia, so the T cells may come from the graft donor. This CDR3 is CASSFGLEWITDTQYF. In DNA form, the CDR3 reads TGTGCCAGCAGCTTTGGACTAGAATGGATAACAGATACGCAGTATTTT.